The 27 T cell receptor beta chains below all came from one sample that was sequenced in a study of shared T cell receptors in the human thymus. Clones were sequenced by immunoSEQ multiplex PCR, and TCRdb holds only the in-frame ones, with some missing. Among more than 550,000 clones listed, 70% to 90% were seen once. The sample was also reused in another study, on human thymus T cells.

Sequencing was done on a sample of thymocytes. These receptors all stem from a girl less than two years old with a congenital heart defect.

The chain carries TRBV2 and TRBJ2-2; TRBD1 aligns across 9 bases. V lost 6 bases and J lost 6; bases outside the gene matches: 8. This CDR3 is built from 15 residues. Germline V gene data show CDR1 as SNHLY and CDR2 as FYNNEI. The CDR3 DNA reads TGTGCCAGCAGCCAACGGACAGGGGAATCCGGGGAGCTGTTTTTT. Translating it yields CASSQRTGESGELFF.

This rearrangement joins TRBV18 to TRBJ2-7; TRBD2 is a possible D gene (5 bases). Trimming took off 5 bases at V and 0 bases at J, with 17 bases between the two ends. The CDR3 has 16 amino acids. Germline loops: CDR1 KGHSH, CDR2 LQKENI. As DNA, the CDR3 is TGTGCCAGCTCAGAGGGTCCTTACTTGAGCTCCTACGAGCAGTACTTC. Protein product: CASSEGPYLSSYEQYF.

The chain carries TRBV4-1 and TRBJ2-3; TRBD2 is a possible D gene (5 bases). The germline V and J ends were trimmed by 2 bases and 4 bases, with 25 bases remaining between them. Germline CDR1 reads MGHRA; CDR2 reads YSYEKL. This CDR3 contains 19 residues. The CDR3 DNA follows: TGCGCCAGCAGCCAATTCCTGAGGAGGACGGCGTTTTTTGCAGATACGCAGTATTTT. The encoded protein is CASSQFLRRTAFFADTQYF.

V gene TRBV29-1 combines with J gene TRBJ2-3; possible D gene TRBD1, 6 bases. The length of the CDR3 is 14 residues. Germline CDR1 reads SQVTM; CDR2 reads ANQGSEA. Trimming took 5 bases from V and 1 from J, leaving 13 bases between them. The CDR3 sequence is CSVRRQVGTDTQYF. The CDR3, as DNA: TGCAGCGTTCGGCGACAGGTGGGCACAGATACGCAGTATTTT.

V is TRBV5-6 and J is TRBJ1-5; TRBD1 matches 7 bases. Germline V gene sequence: CDR1 SGHDT, CDR2 YYEEEE. Germline trimming cut 3 bases from V and 5 bases from J; bases unmatched to any gene: 11. The CDR3 is made up of 16 amino acids. The DNA for the CDR3 is TGTGCCAGCAGCTCCTCACAGGGGACCCATCATCAGCCCCAGCATTTT. Translated, it gives CASSSSQGTHHQPQHF.

Worth noting for this clone: The germline gene is not matched at one end of the junction; a read error may be the cause. The genes are TRBV2 and TRBJ1-2, with D perhaps matching TRBD1 (6 bases). The CDR3 is made up of 16 amino acids. Per the germline V gene, CDR1 is SNHLY and CDR2 is FYNNEI. The CDR3 loop is CAGRGDPPKWDYGYTF. CDR3 DNA sequence: TGTGCCGGCAGGGGCGACCCTCCTAAGTGGGACTATGGCTACACCTTC.

The genes are TRBV4-1 and TRBJ2-7, with 7 nucleotides matching TRBD1. Germline V lookup: CDR1 MGHRA, CDR2 YSYEKL. V was pared by 3 bases and J by 1 base, with 9 bases of the junction left unmatched. The CDR3 contains 16 residues. The DNA of the CDR3 is TGCGCCAGCAGCCACACCGGGACAGCCCTTTCCTACGAGCAGTACTTC. It encodes CASSHTGTALSYEQYF.

The chain joins TRBV5-1 to TRBJ1-1, with TRBD1 matching 10 bases. Germline loops: CDR1 SGHRS, CDR2 YFSETQ. J gave up 5 bases and V 4 bases, and 14 bases lay outside the gene matches. The CDR3 runs to 17 residues. Here the CDR3 reads CASSPPLRGQGGTEAFF. CDR3 DNA sequence: TGCGCCAGCAGCCCACCCCTTCGAGGACAGGGGGGTACTGAAGCTTTCTTT.

V is TRBV5-1 and J is TRBJ2-7, with a tentative D call TRBD2 (7 bases). Trimming took off 0 bases at V and 7 bases at J, with 14 bases between the two ends. This CDR3 is built from 14 residues. CDR1 and CDR2 from the germline V gene are SGHRS and YFSETQ. This chain's CDR3 is CASSLGGGSEEQYF. Written as DNA, the CDR3 is TGCGCCAGCAGCTTGGGCGGGGGCTCGGAGGAGCAGTACTTC.

V gene TRBV18 combines with J gene TRBJ1-1; D uncertain. The germline gives CDR1 KGHSH, CDR2 LQKENI. The CDR3 length is 18 residues. The germline V and J ends were trimmed by 4 bases and 0 bases, with 21 bases remaining between them. CDR3: CASSRKAGVGLVNTEAFF. The CDR3 DNA follows: TGTGCCAGCTCACGGAAGGCGGGTGTAGGGTTAGTGAACACTGAAGCTTTCTTT.

The V and J genes are TRBV10-3 and TRBJ1-5, with 7 bases lining up with TRBD1. J was trimmed by 3 bases and V by 2 bases; bases with no gene match: 4. CDR3 size: 15 residues. CDR1 and CDR2 from the germline V gene are ENHRY and SYGVKD. CDR3 DNA: TGTGCCATCAGTGAGGGGACAGCATACAATCAGCCCCAGCATTTT. Amino acids: CAISEGTAYNQPQHF.

The gene calls are TRBV9 and TRBJ1-4; D is ambiguous. The V and J ends lost 0 bases and 6 bases respectively, with 6 bases between them. This CDR3 is built from 13 residues. Germline V gene lookup returns CDR1 SGDLS and CDR2 YYNGEE. CDR3 region: CASSVGPHEKLFF. Written as DNA, the CDR3 is TGTGCCAGCAGCGTAGGTCCTCATGAAAAACTGTTTTTT.

The chain joins TRBV28 to TRBJ2-5, with a tentative D call TRBD2 (5 bases). Trimming cost V 4 bases and J 2 bases, with 11 bases left between them. The CDR3 is made up of 14 amino acids. Germline V gene data show CDR1 as MDHEN and CDR2 as SYDVKM. The CDR3 bases are TGTGCCAGCAGTTCCATTTGGGAGCAAGAGACCCAGTACTTC. It encodes CASSSIWEQETQYF.

The chain has TRBV13 and TRBJ1-1, with 10 bases fitting TRBD1. There are 17 residues in the CDR3. J was trimmed by 3 bases and V by 5 bases; bases with no gene match: 12. The germline gives CDR1 PRHDT, CDR2 FYEKMQ (reference sequence). The CDR3 region is CASSATGTGVFDTEAFF. DNA for the CDR3: TGTGCCAGCAGCGCGACCGGGACAGGGGTTTTTGACACTGAAGCTTTCTTT.

CDR3 in amino acids: CASSFGSAGQGFSGANVLTF. CDR3 coding DNA: TGTGCCAGCAGTTTCGGATCTGCGGGACAGGGTTTCTCTGGGGCCAACGTCCTGACTTTC. The chain joins TRBV28 to TRBJ2-6; TRBD1 agrees at 9 bases. Germline V CDR1 and CDR2: MDHEN, SYDVKM. This CDR3 is built from 20 residues. The junction had 12 bases not matched to a gene; V was cut back by 3 bases and J by 0 bases.

The rearrangement uses TRBV13 and TRBJ2-6; D unresolved. Per germline, CDR1 PRHDT and CDR2 FYEKMQ (reference sequence). This CDR3 comprises 15 residues. Between the trimmed V and J ends, which lost 5 bases and 1 base, there was a span of 9 bases. The CDR3 is CASSHFWSGANVLTF. The DNA for the CDR3 is TGTGCCAGCAGCCACTTTTGGTCTGGGGCCAACGTCCTGACTTTC. Based on the CDR3 plus reference TRBV13 and TRBJ2-6, the full variable domain is AAGVIQSPRHLIKEKRETATLKCYPIPRHDTVYWYQQGPGQDPQFLISFYEKMQSDKGSIPDRFSAQQFSDYHSELNMSSLELGDSALYFCASSHFWSGANVLTFGAGSRLTVL.

CDR3 nucleotides: TGTGCCAGCAGCCAAGACTTCCGGACAGGGCATTCCTACGAGCAGTACTTC. Its translation: CASSQDFRTGHSYEQYF. The V call is TRBV14, the J call TRBJ2-7, with 8 bases lining up with TRBD1. The V segment lost 0 bases and the J segment 1 base; nucleotides outside the gene matches: 8. The germline V gene has CDR1 SGHDN and CDR2 FVKESK. This CDR3 has 17 amino acids. Filled out from reference TRBV14 and TRBJ2-7, the complete variable domain reads EAGVTQFPSHSVIEKGQTVTLRCDPISGHDNLYWYRRVMGKEIKFLLHFVKESKQDESGMPNNRFLAERTGGTYSTLKVQPAELEDSGVYFCASSQDFRTGHSYEQYFGPGTRLTVT.

In DNA, the CDR3 is TGTGCCAGCAGTGGCGCGGGGACAGGGGGCTCCTATGGCTACACCTTC. Protein sequence: CASSGAGTGGSYGYTF. The chain uses TRBV2 and TRBJ1-2; 12 positions match TRBD1. With 4 bases clipped from V and 4 bases from J, the junction kept 7 bases outside the gene matches. CDR3 length equals 16 residues. The germline V gene encodes CDR1 SNHLY and CDR2 FYNNEI.

V is TRBV27 and J is TRBJ1-6; perhaps TRBD1 as D (6 bases). This CDR3 is 13 amino acids long. Germline CDR1 MNHEY, CDR2 SMNVEV (reference sequence). The ends were cut back, 8 bases at V and 8 bases at J, with 13 bases in the middle. The CDR3 DNA follows: TGTGCCAGCGCTCACAGGGTGGATTCACCCCTCCACTTT. Amino acids: CASAHRVDSPLHF.

CDR3 loop: CASSLRQGHTEAFF. CDR3 in DNA: TGTGCCAGCAGCTTGCGACAAGGCCACACTGAAGCTTTCTTT. The V call is TRBV5-5, the J call TRBJ1-1; D remains unclear. Deletions cut 1 base from V and 3 bases from J, with 10 bases between. The CDR3 is 14 residues long. In germline, CDR1 is SGHKS, CDR2 YYEKEE (reference sequence).

The V gene is TRBV25-1, the J gene TRBJ1-6; possibly TRBD1 for D (6 bases). The CDR3 consists of 14 residues. Germline V gene lookup returns CDR1 MGHDK and CDR2 SYGVNS. V was clipped by 3 bases and J by 7 bases, with 10 bases between them. In DNA, the CDR3 is TGTGCCAGCAGTGAGGGACACATAAATTCACCCCTCCACTTT. It translates to CASSEGHINSPLHF.

The rearrangement joins TRBV27 to TRBJ1-1; D is undetermined. From germline, CDR1 is MNHEY and CDR2 SMNVEV (reference sequence). V was cut by 3 bases and J by 1 base, with 12 bases left in between. This CDR3 is 15 amino acids long. The CDR3 DNA reads TGTGCCAGCAGTTTTTCGGTGGCAGGGAACACTGAAGCTTTCTTT. It encodes CASSFSVAGNTEAFF.

This chain joins TRBV28 and TRBJ2-7, with D possibly TRBD1 on 5 matching bases. V was pared by 7 bases and J by 6 bases, with 19 bases between. This CDR3 is built from 14 residues. Looked up from germline, CDR1 is MDHEN and CDR2 is SYDVKM. CDR3 coding DNA: TGTGCCAGCACCTCGGGCTTTGGGGCCTTCGAGCAGTACTTC. Protein product: CASTSGFGAFEQYF.

V usage is TRBV5-1 and J usage is TRBJ1-6; D might be TRBD1 (6 bases). Trimming left V 4 bases short and J 5 bases short, with 13 bases between. Germline values: CDR1 SGHRS, CDR2 YFSETQ. The CDR3 length is 15 residues. The CDR3 DNA reads as TGCGCCAGCAGCCTCACAGGGATGGATAATTCACCCCTCCACTTT. It yields the protein CASSLTGMDNSPLHF.

V is TRBV30 and J is TRBJ2-7; perhaps TRBD1 as D (5 bases). CDR1 GTSNPN and CDR2 SVGIG come from the germline V gene (reference sequence). Trimming took 2 bases from V and 1 from J, leaving 9 bases between them. The CDR3 consists of 13 residues. CDR3 DNA: TGTGCCTGGAGTTTGGACACTTCCTACGAGCAGTACTTC. Protein sequence: CAWSLDTSYEQYF.

The chain couples TRBV14 to TRBJ1-3; D is uncertain. The CDR3 has 14 amino acids. Germline assignment: CDR1 SGHDN and CDR2 FVKESK. The V and J ends lost 0 bases and 2 bases respectively, with 5 bases between them. CDR3 sequence (DNA): TGTGCCAGCAGCCAAGAGACAACTGGAAACACCATATATTTT. This codes for CASSQETTGNTIYF.

V is TRBV19 and J is TRBJ2-3; TRBD2 aligns across 7 bases. This CDR3 has 14 residues. Germline V lookup: CDR1 LNHDA, CDR2 SQIVND (reference sequence). V lost 6 bases and J lost 2; bases outside the gene matches: 5. The CDR3 DNA sequence: TGTGCCAGTAGGGGGGGGATGCCCACAGATACGCAGTATTTT. Residues: CASRGGMPTDTQYF.